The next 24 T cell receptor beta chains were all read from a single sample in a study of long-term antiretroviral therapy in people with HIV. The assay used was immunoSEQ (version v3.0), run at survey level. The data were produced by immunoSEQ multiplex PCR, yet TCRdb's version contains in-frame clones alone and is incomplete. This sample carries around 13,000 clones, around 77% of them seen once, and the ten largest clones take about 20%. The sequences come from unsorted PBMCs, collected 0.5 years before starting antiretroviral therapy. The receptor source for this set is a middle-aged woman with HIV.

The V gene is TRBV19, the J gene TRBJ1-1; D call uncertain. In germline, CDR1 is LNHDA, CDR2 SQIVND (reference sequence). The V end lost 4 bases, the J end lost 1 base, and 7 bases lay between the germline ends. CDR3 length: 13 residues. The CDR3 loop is CASSKGPNTEAFF. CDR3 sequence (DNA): TGTGCCAGTAGTAAAGGGCCGAACACTGAAGCTTTCTTT.

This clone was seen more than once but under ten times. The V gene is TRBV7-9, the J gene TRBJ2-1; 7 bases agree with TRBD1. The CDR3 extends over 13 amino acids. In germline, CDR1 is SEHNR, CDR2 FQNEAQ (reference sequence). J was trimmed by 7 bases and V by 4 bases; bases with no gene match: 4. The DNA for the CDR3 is TGTGCCAGCAGCTCCGGGACAGCTAATGAGCAGTTCTTC. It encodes CASSSGTANEQFF.

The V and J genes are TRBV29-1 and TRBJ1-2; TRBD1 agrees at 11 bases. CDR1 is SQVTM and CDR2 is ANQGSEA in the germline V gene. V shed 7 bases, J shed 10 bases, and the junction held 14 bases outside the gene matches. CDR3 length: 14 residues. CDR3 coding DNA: TGCAGCGCCTCCCGATCGGACAGGGGGCCGGTCTACACCTTC. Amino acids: CSASRSDRGPVYTF.

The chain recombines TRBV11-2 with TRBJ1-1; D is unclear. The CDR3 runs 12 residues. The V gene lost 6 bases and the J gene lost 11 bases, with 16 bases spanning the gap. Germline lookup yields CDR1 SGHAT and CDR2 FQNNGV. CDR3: CASSPLSGEAFF. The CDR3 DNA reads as TGTGCCAGCAGTCCTCTTTCCGGCGAGGCTTTCTTT.

The CDR3 is CASSVAPLDRGDGYTF. The DNA for the CDR3 is TGTGCCAGCAGCGTAGCCCCTCTGGACAGGGGTGATGGCTACACCTTC. This rearrangement joins TRBV9 to TRBJ1-2; 9 nucleotides agree with TRBD1. This CDR3 is built from 16 residues. J gave up 6 bases and V 0 bases, and 9 bases lay outside the gene matches. CDR1 SGDLS and CDR2 YYNGEE come from the germline V gene.

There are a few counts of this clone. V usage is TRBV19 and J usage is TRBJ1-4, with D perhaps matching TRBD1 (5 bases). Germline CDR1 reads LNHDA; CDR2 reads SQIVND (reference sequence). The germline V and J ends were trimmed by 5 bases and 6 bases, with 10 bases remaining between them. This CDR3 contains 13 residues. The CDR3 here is CASSLDTDEKLFF. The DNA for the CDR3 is TGTGCCAGTAGTCTGGACACCGATGAAAAACTGTTTTTT.

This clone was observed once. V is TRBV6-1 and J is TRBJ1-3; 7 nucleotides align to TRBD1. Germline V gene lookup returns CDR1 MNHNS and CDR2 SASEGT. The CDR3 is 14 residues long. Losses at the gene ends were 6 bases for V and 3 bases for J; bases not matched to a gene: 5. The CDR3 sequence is CASRSTGIGNTIYF. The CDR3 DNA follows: TGTGCCAGCAGGTCGACAGGGATTGGAAACACCATATATTTT.

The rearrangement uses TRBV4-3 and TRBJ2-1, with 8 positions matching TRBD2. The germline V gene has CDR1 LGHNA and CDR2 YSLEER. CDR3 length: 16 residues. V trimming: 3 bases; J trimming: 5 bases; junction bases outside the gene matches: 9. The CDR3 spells CASSHGSGGGHNEQFF. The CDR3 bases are TGCGCCAGCAGCCACGGTAGTGGCGGGGGGCACAATGAGCAGTTCTTC.

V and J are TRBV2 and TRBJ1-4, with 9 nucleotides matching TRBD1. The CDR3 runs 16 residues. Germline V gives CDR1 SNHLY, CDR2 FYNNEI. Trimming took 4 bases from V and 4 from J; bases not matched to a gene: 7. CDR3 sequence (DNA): TGTGCCAGCAGTGCCGGGACAGGGCCCTTTAATGAAAAACTGTTTTTT. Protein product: CASSAGTGPFNEKLFF.

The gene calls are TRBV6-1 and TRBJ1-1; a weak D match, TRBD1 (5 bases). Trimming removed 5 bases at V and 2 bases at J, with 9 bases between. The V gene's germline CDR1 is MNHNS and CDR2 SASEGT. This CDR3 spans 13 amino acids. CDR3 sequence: CASSIQDNTEAFF. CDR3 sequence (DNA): TGTGCCAGCAGTATACAGGACAACACTGAAGCTTTCTTT.

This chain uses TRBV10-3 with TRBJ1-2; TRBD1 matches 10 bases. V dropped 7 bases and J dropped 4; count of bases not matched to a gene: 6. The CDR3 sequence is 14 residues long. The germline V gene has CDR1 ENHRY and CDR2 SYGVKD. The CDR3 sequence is CAINTGTGAYGYTF. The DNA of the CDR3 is TGTGCCATCAACACCGGGACAGGGGCCTATGGCTACACCTTC.

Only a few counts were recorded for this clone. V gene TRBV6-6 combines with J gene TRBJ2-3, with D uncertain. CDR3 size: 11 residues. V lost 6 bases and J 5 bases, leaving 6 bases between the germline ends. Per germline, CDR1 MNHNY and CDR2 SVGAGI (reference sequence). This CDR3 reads CASSTRDTQYF. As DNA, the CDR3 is TGTGCCAGCAGCACGCGAGATACGCAGTATTTT.

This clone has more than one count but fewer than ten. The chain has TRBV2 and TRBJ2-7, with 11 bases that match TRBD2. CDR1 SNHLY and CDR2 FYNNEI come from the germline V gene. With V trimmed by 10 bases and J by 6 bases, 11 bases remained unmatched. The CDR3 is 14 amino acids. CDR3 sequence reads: CATKSTSGTGEQYF. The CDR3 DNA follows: TGTGCCACCAAGTCGACTAGCGGGACGGGCGAGCAGTACTTC.

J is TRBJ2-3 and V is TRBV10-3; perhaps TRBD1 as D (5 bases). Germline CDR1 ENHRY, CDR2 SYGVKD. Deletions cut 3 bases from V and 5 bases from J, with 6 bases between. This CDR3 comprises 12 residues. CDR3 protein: CAISDQGDTQYF. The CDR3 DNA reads TGTGCCATCAGTGACCAGGGAGATACGCAGTATTTT.

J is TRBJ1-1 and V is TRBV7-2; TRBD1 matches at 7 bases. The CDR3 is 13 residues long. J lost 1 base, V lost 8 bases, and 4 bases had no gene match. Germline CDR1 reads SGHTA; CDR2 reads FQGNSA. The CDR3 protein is CASARDRNTEAFF. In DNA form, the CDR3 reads TGTGCCAGCGCGAGGGACAGGAACACTGAAGCTTTCTTT.

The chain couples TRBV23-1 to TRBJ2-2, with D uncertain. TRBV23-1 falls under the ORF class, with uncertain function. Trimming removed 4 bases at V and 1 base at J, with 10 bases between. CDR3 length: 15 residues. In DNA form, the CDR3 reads TGCGCCAGCAGTCCTGTCCGCCAGAACACCGGGGAGCTGTTTTTT. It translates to CASSPVRQNTGELFF.

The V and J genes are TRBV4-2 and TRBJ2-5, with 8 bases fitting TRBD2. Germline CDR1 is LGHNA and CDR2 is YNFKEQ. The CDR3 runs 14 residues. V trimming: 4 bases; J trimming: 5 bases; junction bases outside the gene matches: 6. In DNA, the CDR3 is TGTGCCAGCAGCCCGGGAGGGACTATGGAGACCCAGTACTTC. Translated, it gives CASSPGGTMETQYF.

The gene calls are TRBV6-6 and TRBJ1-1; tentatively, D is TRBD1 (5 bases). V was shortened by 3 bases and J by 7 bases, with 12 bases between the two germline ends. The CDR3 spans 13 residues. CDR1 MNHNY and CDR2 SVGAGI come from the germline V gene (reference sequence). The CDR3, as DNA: TGTGCCAGCAGTTATTCAGACAGATATGAAGCTTTCTTT. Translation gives CASSYSDRYEAFF.

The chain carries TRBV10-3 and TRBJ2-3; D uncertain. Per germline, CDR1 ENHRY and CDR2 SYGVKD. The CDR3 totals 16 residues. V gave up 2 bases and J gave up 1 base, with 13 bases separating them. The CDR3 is CAISETLLTRTDTQYF. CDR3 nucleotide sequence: TGTGCCATCAGTGAGACCCTCCTTACCCGCACAGATACGCAGTATTTT.

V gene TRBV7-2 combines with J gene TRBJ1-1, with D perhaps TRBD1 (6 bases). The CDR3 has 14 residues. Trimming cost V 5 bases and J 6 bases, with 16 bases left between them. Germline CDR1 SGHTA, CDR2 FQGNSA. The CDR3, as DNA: TGTGCCAGCAGCCTCACCCGGGGGGGCCCTGAAGCTTTCTTT. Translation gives CASSLTRGGPEAFF.

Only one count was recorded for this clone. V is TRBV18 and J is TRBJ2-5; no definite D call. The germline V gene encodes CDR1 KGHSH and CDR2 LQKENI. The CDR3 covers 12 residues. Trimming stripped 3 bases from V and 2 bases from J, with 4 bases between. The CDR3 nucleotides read TGTGCCAGCTCACCGAAGCAAGAGACCCAGTACTTC. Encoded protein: CASSPKQETQYF. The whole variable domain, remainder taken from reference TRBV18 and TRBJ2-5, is NAGVMQNPRHLVRRRGQEARLRCSPMKGHSHVYWYRQLPEEGLKFMVYLQKENIIDESGMPKERFSAEFPKEGPSILRIQQVVRGDSAAYFCASSPKQETQYFGPGTRLLVL.

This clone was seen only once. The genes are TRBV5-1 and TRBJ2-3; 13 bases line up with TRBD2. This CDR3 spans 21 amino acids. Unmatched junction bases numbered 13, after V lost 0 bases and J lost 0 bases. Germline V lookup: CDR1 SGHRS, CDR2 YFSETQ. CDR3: CASSLAGTSGAWAPSTDTQYF. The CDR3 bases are TGCGCCAGCAGCTTGGCCGGGACTAGCGGGGCCTGGGCCCCTAGCACAGATACGCAGTATTTT.

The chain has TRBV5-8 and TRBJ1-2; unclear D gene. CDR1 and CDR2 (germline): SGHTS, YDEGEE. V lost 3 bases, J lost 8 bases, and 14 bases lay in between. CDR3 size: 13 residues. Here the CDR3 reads CASSSQFRRGYTF. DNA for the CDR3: TGTGCCAGCAGCTCCCAGTTCCGTCGGGGCTACACCTTC.

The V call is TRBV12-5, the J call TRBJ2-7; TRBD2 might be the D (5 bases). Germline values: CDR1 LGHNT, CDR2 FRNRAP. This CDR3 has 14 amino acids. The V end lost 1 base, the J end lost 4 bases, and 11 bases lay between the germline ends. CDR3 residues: CASGLEPPGYEQYF. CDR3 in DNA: TGTGCTAGTGGTTTGGAGCCTCCGGGGTACGAGCAGTACTTC.